The 24 T cell receptor beta chains in this list originate from one sample, sequenced in a study of T cell responses to AZD1222 COVID-19 vaccine. Method: immunoSEQ multiplex PCR; TCRdb's copy keeps in-frame clones and lacks some. The top ten hold less than 3.5% of the sample, which has about 100,000 clones, roughly 85% seen once. The specimen comprised peripheral blood, sampled on day 0 of AZD1222 vaccination. The origin of the receptors is an adult in good health.

This clone came up once. The rearrangement links TRBV5-4 to TRBJ1-2; D unresolved. The CDR3 loop spans 14 amino acids. Germline V gives CDR1 SGHNT, CDR2 YYREEE (reference sequence). Trimming cost V 0 bases and J 6 bases, with 12 bases left between them. The CDR3 region has the DNA TGTGCCAGCAGCTTGGGTACGGGCCTCAATGGCTACACCTTC. Translation: CASSLGTGLNGYTF.

The chain is built from TRBV15 and TRBJ2-7, with 7 positions matching TRBD2. Germline CDR1 and CDR2: LNHNV and YYDKDF (reference sequence). J lost 3 bases, V lost 1 base, and 6 bases had no gene match. The CDR3 has 15 amino acids. The CDR3, as DNA: TGTGCCACCAGCAGAGGAGGGAGGGGCCGCTACGAGCAGTACGTC. Translated, it gives CATSRGGRGRYEQYV.

The DNA for the CDR3 is TGTGCCCGCCATCAGGGAGGGTCTGAAGCTTTCTTT. Protein: CARHQGGSEAFF. This chain connects TRBV30 to TRBJ1-1, with a tentative D call TRBD1 (5 bases). V dropped 8 bases and J dropped 6 bases, with 16 bases sitting between them. Per germline, CDR1 GTSNPN and CDR2 SVGIG (reference sequence). The CDR3 covers 12 residues.

This clone was observed many times. V is TRBV2 and J is TRBJ2-7; 7 nucleotides align to TRBD2. Trimming removed 0 bases from V and 7 bases from J; junction bases left unmatched: 21. CDR1 is SNHLY and CDR2 is FYNNEI in the germline V gene. This CDR3 has 19 residues. The CDR3 DNA reads as TGTGCCAGCAGTGAAGCTGGGGCAGGGCCCTCATATAGGCGGGAGGAGCAGTACGTC. This encodes CASSEAGAGPSYRREEQYV.

This chain links TRBV2 with TRBJ1-5, with D maybe TRBD1 (6 bases). V was cut by 3 bases and J by 7 bases, with 22 bases left in between. CDR3 length: 17 amino acids. Germline-derived CDR1 and CDR2 are SNHLY and FYNNEI. The CDR3: CASSDHTGPTGSQPQHF. In DNA, the CDR3 is TGTGCCAGCAGTGACCATACGGGCCCGACAGGCTCACAGCCCCAGCATTTT.

The rearrangement joins TRBV6-5 to TRBJ1-1; 8 bases map to TRBD1. The CDR3 loop spans 15 amino acids. V lost 2 bases to trimming and J lost 6 bases; unmatched junction nucleotides: 8. Germline V gene data show CDR1 as MNHEY and CDR2 as SVGAGI. The CDR3 region is CASSYTNRGGAEAFF. In DNA, the CDR3 is TGTGCCAGCAGTTACACCAACAGGGGGGGGGCTGAAGCTTTCTTT.

This clone has just one count. This chain links TRBV6-5 with TRBJ1-2; the D gene is possibly TRBD1 (5 bases). CDR1 is MNHEY, CDR2 SVGAGI, per germline. CDR3 length: 13 residues. V lost 2 bases to trimming and J lost 8 bases, with 12 bases between them. DNA of the CDR3: TGTGCCAGCAGTTACCAAGGGGAGGGAGGCTACACCTTC. As protein: CASSYQGEGGYTF.

This chain links TRBV6-5 with TRBJ1-4; no reliable D call. Germline CDR1 and CDR2: MNHEY and SVGAGI. Trimming pared 0 bases from V and 5 bases from J, leaving 7 bases between. CDR3 length: 14 residues. The CDR3 DNA sequence: TGTGCCAGCAGTTACTCTAGAGGGAATGAAAAACTGTTTTTT. Amino acids: CASSYSRGNEKLFF.

J is TRBJ1-6 and V is TRBV5-1, with 8 positions matching TRBD1. This CDR3 comprises 15 residues. Germline V CDR1 and CDR2: SGHRS, YFSETQ. V dropped 6 bases and J dropped 7; count of bases not matched to a gene: 9. The CDR3 region has the DNA TGCGCCAGCACCGTAGGGACAGGAGAAAATTCACCCCTCCACTTT. This codes for CASTVGTGENSPLHF.

The chain has TRBV30 and TRBJ1-4; D might be TRBD1 (6 bases). V gave up 4 bases and J gave up 10 bases, with 13 bases separating them. Germline V gene lookup returns CDR1 GTSNPN and CDR2 SVGIG (reference sequence). This CDR3 is built from 12 residues. CDR3 sequence reads: CAWNKGGGKLFF. Written as DNA, the CDR3 is TGTGCCTGGAATAAGGGGGGCGGAAAACTGTTTTTT.

The chain is built from TRBV5-1 and TRBJ2-1, with unresolved D. From germline, CDR1 is SGHRS and CDR2 YFSETQ. The CDR3 has 16 amino acids. V shed 4 bases and J shed 1 base, with 15 bases lying between them. Here the CDR3 DNA reads TGCGCCAGCAGCCTCCGGCAGGTGGCTTCCTACAATGAGCAGTTCTTC. As protein: CASSLRQVASYNEQFF.

Regarding this clone: At one end the junction does not follow the germline gene, possibly because of a read error. The CDR3 here is CASSSGEESEKLFF. The CDR3 DNA reads TGTGCCAGCAGCTCTGGGGAGGAGAGTGAAAAACTGTTTTTT. The rearrangement links TRBV5-1 to TRBJ1-4; D is undetermined. Germline V gene lookup returns CDR1 SGHRS and CDR2 YFSETQ. The CDR3 consists of 14 residues.

About this clone: Germline is not matched at one junction end, which may reflect a read error. V usage is TRBV7-2 and J usage is TRBJ2-2, with D maybe TRBD2 (5 bases). CDR1 is SGHTA and CDR2 is FQGNSA in the germline V gene. The CDR3 loop spans 15 amino acids. The CDR3 DNA follows: TGTGCCAGCAGCGCCGGGATCCCGAAGACCGGGGAGCTGTTTTTT. Translated, it gives CASSAGIPKTGELFF.

This chain joins TRBV18 and TRBJ1-4; D remains unclear. Trimming shortened V by 5 bases and J by 5 bases, and 6 bases separated the two germline ends. In germline, CDR1 is KGHSH, CDR2 LQKENI. CDR3 size: 12 residues. This CDR3 is CASSSQNEKLFF. The CDR3 DNA sequence: TGTGCCAGCTCATCCCAAAATGAAAAACTGTTTTTT. The full variable domain, its missing parts supplied by reference TRBV18 and TRBJ1-4, is NAGVMQNPRHLVRRRGQEARLRCSPMKGHSHVYWYRQLPEEGLKFMVYLQKENIIDESGMPKERFSAEFPKEGPSILRIQQVVRGDSAAYFCASSSQNEKLFFGSGTQLSVL.

V gene TRBV16 combines with J gene TRBJ1-2; perhaps TRBD1 as D (6 bases). In germline, CDR1 is KGHSY, CDR2 FQNENV. The V end was cut by 2 bases, the J end by 4 bases, with 8 bases between. The CDR3 loop spans 13 amino acids. The CDR3 sequence: CASSQGQFYGYTF. The CDR3 DNA follows: TGTGCCAGCAGCCAAGGACAGTTCTATGGCTACACCTTC.

J is TRBJ1-2 and V is TRBV6-5; D unresolved. The ends were cut back, 5 bases at V and 7 bases at J, with 14 bases in the middle. The CDR3 runs to 13 residues. From germline, CDR1 is MNHEY and CDR2 SVGAGI. CDR3 nucleotide sequence: TGTGCCAGCAGTCCCCTAGACATCGGTGGCTACACCTTC. The encoded protein is CASSPLDIGGYTF.

The chain joins TRBV9 to TRBJ1-2; no definite D call. The germline V and J ends were trimmed by 5 bases and 5 bases, with 10 bases remaining between them. CDR1 and CDR2 from the germline V gene are SGDLS and YYNGEE. This CDR3 region has 12 residues. The DNA of the CDR3 is TGTGCCAGCAGGATGGAGGGTTATGGCTACACCTTC. This gives the protein CASRMEGYGYTF.

The chain recombines TRBV5-1 with TRBJ1-6, with a tentative D call TRBD1 (6 bases). The CDR3 sequence is 14 residues long. V was trimmed by 4 bases and J by 6 bases, leaving 11 bases between them. CDR1 SGHRS and CDR2 YFSETQ come from the germline V gene. The CDR3 here is CASSVEGGNSPLHF. The CDR3 DNA reads as TGCGCCAGCAGCGTCGAGGGGGGTAATTCACCCCTCCACTTT.

The genes are TRBV12-3 or TRBV12-4 and TRBJ1-2; TRBD1 matches 7 bases. The CDR3 is made up of 13 amino acids. The ends lost 6 bases at V and 5 bases at J; junction bases unmatched: 6. The CDR3 nucleotides are TGTGCCAGCAGCCCGACAGGGTTGTATGGCTACACCTTC. This gives the protein CASSPTGLYGYTF.

There are a few counts of this clone. This sequence joins TRBV30 and TRBJ1-1; D is unresolved. This CDR3 comprises 12 residues. Trimming pared 2 bases from V and 1 base from J, leaving 5 bases between. Looked up from germline, CDR1 is GTSNPN and CDR2 is SVGIG (reference sequence). CDR3 loop: CAWSSGNTEAFF. In DNA form, the CDR3 reads TGTGCCTGGAGTTCGGGGAACACTGAAGCTTTCTTT.

J is TRBJ1-2 and V is TRBV11-3, with unresolved D. The length of the CDR3 is 11 residues. V lost 5 bases and J 8 bases, leaving 9 bases between the germline ends. Per germline, CDR1 SGHNT and CDR2 YENEEA. This CDR3 reads CASSPGGGYTF. CDR3 coding DNA: TGTGCCAGCAGCCCGGGTGGCGGCTACACCTTC.

The chain joins TRBV3-1 (or the pseudogene TRBV3-2) to TRBJ2-7, with 11 nucleotides matching TRBD1. The CDR3 runs 15 residues. Germline V lookup: CDR1 LGHDT, CDR2 YNNKEL (reference sequence). V gave up 4 bases and J gave up 3 bases; unmatched junction bases: 5. In nucleotides, the CDR3 is TGTGCCAGCAGCCCTGGACAGGGGGCTTACTACGAGCAGTACTTC. This sequence encodes CASSPGQGAYYEQYF.

This sequence joins TRBV4-2 and TRBJ2-2; TRBD1 agrees at 8 bases. This CDR3 has 20 residues. Germline V gives CDR1 LGHNA, CDR2 YNFKEQ. V dropped 1 base and J dropped 5; count of bases not matched to a gene: 18. The CDR3 reads CASSQVSGQRPGGLTGELFF. The CDR3 DNA follows: TGTGCCAGCAGCCAAGTCTCGGGCCAGCGGCCAGGGGGCTTAACCGGGGAGCTGTTTTTT.

The chain is built from TRBV18 and TRBJ1-2; maybe TRBD1 (5 bases). V was trimmed by 3 bases and J by 4 bases, leaving 12 bases between them. Per germline, CDR1 KGHSH and CDR2 LQKENI. This CDR3 has 14 amino acids. CDR3 sequence reads: CASSPPGPIYGYTF. DNA for the CDR3: TGTGCCAGCTCACCTCCGGGACCGATCTATGGCTACACCTTC.